A selection of T cell receptor beta chains follows, all from one sample in a study of T cells in Graves' hyperthyroidism and ophthalmopathy. TCRdb re-called the multiplex PCR reads with MiXCR, one entry per CDR3 protein. The sample records under 300,000 distinct CDR3 sequences, over 12% being singletons. The sequenced sample consisted of blood. The source of these receptors is a woman aged 45-60 years with Graves' hyperthyroidism that later progressed to Graves' ophthalmopathy. CDR3s include the opening cysteine and the closing phenylalanine or tryptophan. D genes are given only for firm matches. Clone size appears in some rows only: once, few, many, or a class for an expanded clone.

clone_size	v_call	j_call	d_call	cdr3_nt	cdr3_aa
many	TRBV6-1	TRBJ1-2	NA	TGTGCCAGCAGTCCGAGGGGTGGGAACAGCAACTATGGCTACACCTTC	CASSPRGGNSNYGYTF
many	TRBV28	TRBJ1-5	TRBD1	TGTGCCAGCAGTATGGACAGGGGTATTGGTCAGCCCCAGCATTTT	CASSMDRGIGQPQHF
NA	TRBV4-2	TRBJ2-2	NA	TGTGCCAGCAGCCAAGCGGGGGAACGGACATCTAACACCGGGGAGCTGTTTTTT	CASSQAGERTSNTGELFF
many	TRBV20-1	TRBJ1-5	NA	TGCAGTGCTAGAGATCCCGTCAGAGTCCTTAGCAATCAGCCCCAGCATTTT	CSARDPVRVLSNQPQHF
many	TRBV5-1	TRBJ2-1	NA	TGCGCCAGCAGCTTGCGGCAGGACTCCTACAATGAGCAGTTCTTC	CASSLRQDSYNEQFF
many	TRBV5-1	TRBJ2-3	NA	TGCGCCAGCAGCTTGGCGACAAGAGATACGCAGTATTTT	CASSLATRDTQYF
many	TRBV15	TRBJ2-1	NA	TGTGCCACCAGCAGGGGGGGATCGACTAGTCGTAATGAGCAGTTCTTC	CATSRGGSTSRNEQFF
many	TRBV5-1	TRBJ2-7	NA	TGCGCCAGCCGCAAATCAGGGGGGGTCATTCTCTACGAGCAGTACTTC	CASRKSGGVILYEQYF
NA	TRBV5-1	TRBJ2-1	TRBD2	TGCGCCAGCAGCTTGGATGTTAGCGGGATAAATCGGTACAATGAGCAGTTCTTC	CASSLDVSGINRYNEQFF
few	TRBV15	TRBJ2-7	NA	TGTGCCACCAGCAGAGACCTGTACGAGCAGTACTTC	CATSRDLYEQYF
many	TRBV19	TRBJ1-5	NA	TGTGCCAGTAGCCGACAAAAGGATCAGCCCCAGCATTTT	CASSRQKDQPQHF
NA	TRBV20-1	TRBJ2-7	NA	TGCAGTGCTAGAGATCACAGCGGTGGAGGGTACGAGCAGTACTTC	CSARDHSGGGYEQYF
NA	TRBV3-1	TRBJ1-1	TRBD1	TGTGCCAGCAGCCCCCGACAGGGGGTTGAAGCTTTCTTT	CASSPRQGVEAFF
many	TRBV10-1	TRBJ1-1	NA	TGCGCCAGCAGTGAGCCGGAAGCTTTCTTT	CASSEPEAFF
many	TRBV12-3/TRBV12-4	TRBJ1-1	NA	TGTGCCAGCAGTTACCGCAGGGGCCCAGAAAGCACTGAAGCTTTCTTT	CASSYRRGPESTEAFF
NA	TRBV7-9	TRBJ1-1	NA	TGTGCCAGCACGGGCCTGGGCACTGAAGCTTTCTTT	CASTGLGTEAFF
many	TRBV6-1	TRBJ1-2	NA	TGTGCCAGCAGCTTTTCCGGGACAACTGGCTACACCTTC	CASSFSGTTGYTF
NA	TRBV9	TRBJ1-4	TRBD1	TGTGCCAGCAGCGTAGACCGACAGGGCCTAAATGAAAAACTGTTTTTT	CASSVDRQGLNEKLFF
NA	TRBV5-1	TRBJ2-5	TRBD1	TGCGCCAGCAGCTTGGGCTGGAACAGGGGAGAGACCCAGTACTTC	CASSLGWNRGETQYF
many	TRBV13	TRBJ2-7	TRBD1	TGTGCCAGCAGCTCGGGACAGGGCTATTACGAGCAGTACTTC	CASSSGQGYYEQYF